The 30 T cell receptor beta chains listed next were all sequenced from one sample in a study of identical twins. TCRdb re-called the 5' RACE reads through MiXCR, storing one row per CDR3 protein. This sample carries fewer than 450,000 distinct CDR3 sequences, approximately 8.8% of them seen once, and the ten largest clones take 8.5% to 10%. Specimen: naive T cells sorted from blood. Receptors were obtained from a woman aged 45-65 years in good health.

As to this clonotype: Possible read error: a much larger clone is one base away. The genes are TRBV12-3 or TRBV12-4 and TRBJ1-6, with D unresolved. There are 14 residues in the CDR3. CDR3 protein: CASSLLTYNPPLHF. For the CDR3, the DNA is TGTGCCAGCAGCCTTCTCACGTATAATCCACCCCTCCACTTT.

Many counts were recorded for this clonotype. The rearrangement links TRBV25-1 to TRBJ2-1; TRBD2 might be the D (6 bases). Germline V gene lookup returns CDR1 MGHDK and CDR2 SYGVNS. V was trimmed by 4 bases and J by 5 bases, leaving 18 bases between them. This CDR3 is built from 16 residues. The CDR3 sequence: CASSGSSGVPDNEQFF. CDR3 nucleotides: TGTGCCAGCAGTGGTTCATCGGGAGTCCCTGACAATGAGCAGTTCTTC.

The CDR3 protein is CASKKNIQYF. The CDR3 coding sequence is TGTGCCAGTAAGAAGAACATTCAGTACTTC. This chain uses TRBV19 with TRBJ2-4; no firm D call. The CDR3 contains 10 residues. The V gene's germline CDR1 is LNHDA and CDR2 SQIVND (reference sequence). Trimming took off 7 bases at V and 7 bases at J, with 5 bases between the two ends.

This clonotype was recorded only once. This chain links TRBV14 with TRBJ2-3; D may be TRBD2 (5 bases). Trimming took off 5 bases at V and 3 bases at J, with 12 bases between the two ends. Germline CDR1 is SGHDN and CDR2 is FVKESK. CDR3 size: 14 residues. CDR3 loop: CASSCDRGTDTQYF. The DNA for the CDR3 is TGTGCCAGCAGCTGCGATAGAGGGACAGATACGCAGTATTTT.

This clonotype was observed at least ten times. This chain connects TRBV29-1 to TRBJ2-1, with TRBD2 identical over 9 bases. The ends lost 3 bases at V and 4 bases at J; junction bases unmatched: 4. The CDR3 runs 14 residues. Germline lookup yields CDR1 SQVTM and CDR2 ANQGSEA. CDR3 protein: CSVDASGIYNEQFF. CDR3 coding DNA: TGCAGCGTTGATGCTAGCGGGATATACAATGAGCAGTTCTTC.

This clonotype was detected ten times or more. The J gene is TRBJ2-1, the V gene TRBV11-2; D could derive from TRBD1 or TRBD2 (5 bases each). This CDR3 region has 12 residues. V gave up 6 bases and J gave up 10 bases, with 13 bases separating them. CDR1 is SGHAT, CDR2 FQNNGV, per germline. The CDR3 DNA sequence: TGTGCCAGCAGTCCGACCCGGGACGAGCAGTTCTTC. This encodes CASSPTRDEQFF. The variable domain in full, with the rest retrieved from reference TRBV11-2 and TRBJ2-1, is EAGVAQSPRYKIIEKRQSVAFWCNPISGHATLYWYQQILGQGPKLLIQFQNNGVVDDSQLPKDRFSAERLKGVDSTLKIQPAKLEDSAVYLCASSPTRDEQFFGPGTRLTVL.

The chain recombines TRBV15 with TRBJ2-7, with D unresolved. Trimming removed 1 base from V and 1 base from J, with 8 bases in between. The CDR3 runs 14 residues. Germline V gene sequence: CDR1 LNHNV, CDR2 YYDKDF (reference sequence). CDR3 protein: CATSRAASSYEQYV. Written as DNA, the CDR3 is TGTGCCACCAGCAGAGCGGCGAGTTCCTACGAGCAGTACGTC.

J is TRBJ2-5 and V is TRBV7-9; possible D gene TRBD2, 6 bases. Germline assignment: CDR1 SEHNR and CDR2 FQNEAQ (reference sequence). V lost 11 bases, J lost 7 bases, and 20 bases lay in between. The CDR3 loop spans 13 amino acids. For the CDR3, the DNA is TGTGCCGGGCGACCTTTCACGGAGGGGACCCAGTACTTC. It encodes CAGRPFTEGTQYF.

CDR3 coding DNA: TGCGCCAGCAGCCTGGGACAGGCCACGGCCCGGGAAAGAAGCTACGAGCAGTACGTC. Translated: CASSLGQATARERSYEQYV. This chain uses TRBV5-1 with TRBJ2-7, with 8 bases aligning to TRBD1. The length of the CDR3 is 19 residues. Trimming removed 4 bases from V and 3 bases from J; junction bases left unmatched: 21. Germline assignment: CDR1 SGHRS and CDR2 YFSETQ.

The chain recombines TRBV28 with TRBJ2-1, with a weak D call TRBD2 (6 bases). The germline V gene encodes CDR1 MDHEN and CDR2 SYDVKM. The V and J ends lost 5 bases and 4 bases respectively, with 12 bases between them. This CDR3 is built from 14 residues. The CDR3 nucleotides are TGTGCCAGCAGTCTCCTGACTAGTTACAATGAGCAGTTCTTC. This codes for CASSLLTSYNEQFF.

This clonotype was detected many times. The J gene is TRBJ2-1, the V gene TRBV5-1, with 8 bases lining up with TRBD1. The CDR3 consists of 16 residues. The trim removed 2 bases at V and 4 bases at J, leaving 8 bases unmatched. Germline V gene data show CDR1 as SGHRS and CDR2 as YFSETQ. CDR3 nucleotide sequence: TGCGCCAGCAGCTTCCGCGGACAGGGTCGGTACAATGAGCAGTTCTTC. Protein: CASSFRGQGRYNEQFF.

This clonotype appeared a few times. This chain links TRBV19 with TRBJ1-1; D gene ambiguous. The CDR3 totals 16 residues. Trimming took off 5 bases at V and 1 base at J, with 17 bases between the two ends. The germline V gene encodes CDR1 LNHDA and CDR2 SQIVND (reference sequence). In nucleotides, the CDR3 is TGTGCCAGTAGTCGGGGTACCTTAGGATGGAACACTGAAGCTTTCTTT. It translates to CASSRGTLGWNTEAFF.

The chain employs TRBV4-1 and TRBJ1-4; D perhaps matches TRBD1 (6 bases). CDR1 and CDR2 (germline): MGHRA, YSYEKL. Deletions cut 0 bases from V and 11 bases from J, with 16 bases between. The CDR3 extends over 15 amino acids. CDR3 region: CASSQERQGLWKLFF. The CDR3 coding sequence is TGCGCCAGCAGCCAAGAGAGGCAGGGGTTATGGAAACTGTTTTTT.

The chain combines TRBV21-1 with TRBJ1-3; the D call of TRBD1 is as the table states it, not checked on the DNA. TRBV21-1 is noted as a pseudogene. The CDR3 totals 15 residues. The CDR3 DNA is TGTGCCAGCAGCGCAGGACAGGGCAGGGAACACACCATATATTTT. Protein: CASSAGQGREHTIYF.

This clonotype came up a few times. The CDR3 region is CSASIPPYEQYF. The CDR3 nucleotides are TGCAGTGCTAGTATTCCGCCCTACGAGCAGTACTTC. This chain connects TRBV20-1 to TRBJ2-7; D call uncertain. The CDR3 length is 12 residues. Germline CDR1 DFQATT, CDR2 SNEGSKA (reference sequence). The V end was cut by 3 bases, the J end by 2 bases, with 8 bases between.

This chain links TRBV9 with TRBJ2-1; D unresolved. The CDR3 contains 12 residues. Germline values: CDR1 SGDLS, CDR2 YYNGEE. Between the trimmed V and J ends, which lost 4 bases and 10 bases, there was a span of 12 bases. The CDR3 loop is CASSSQEAEQFF. The CDR3 coding sequence is TGTGCCAGCAGCTCCCAAGAGGCGGAGCAGTTCTTC.

This clonotype showed up many times. The chain is built from TRBV11-2 and TRBJ2-7; 7 bases are shared with TRBD2. The ends lost 1 base at V and 6 bases at J; junction bases unmatched: 6. The germline CDR1 and CDR2 sequences are SGHAT and FQNNGV. The CDR3 consists of 14 residues. Written as DNA, the CDR3 is TGTGCCAGCAGCTTAGTCCCAGGGAGGGGCGAGCAGTACGTC. It specifies CASSLVPGRGEQYV.

There are many counts of this clonotype. The CDR3 loop reads CATTQRNPNTGELFF. CDR3 coding DNA: TGTGCCACCACCCAGCGGAACCCGAACACCGGGGAGCTGTTTTTT. V usage is TRBV15 and J usage is TRBJ2-2; weak D call: TRBD2 (5 bases). In germline, CDR1 is LNHNV, CDR2 YYDKDF (reference sequence). Deletions cut 7 bases from V and 0 bases from J, with 12 bases between. The CDR3 runs 15 residues.

About this clonotype: Relative to the germline gene, one junction end is altered; a read error may explain this. This chain connects TRBV29-1 to TRBJ2-1, with a tentative D call TRBD2 (5 bases). The CDR3 length is 17 residues. Per germline, CDR1 SQVTM and CDR2 ANQGSEA. CDR3 region: CSVEGNPSRGSYNEQFF. As DNA, the CDR3 is TGCAGCGTCGAAGGAAACCCTTCCCGGGGTTCCTACAATGAGCAGTTCTTC.

The rearrangement uses TRBV29-1 and TRBJ2-3; TRBD2 might be the D (5 bases). V lost 3 bases and J 1 base, leaving 14 bases between the germline ends. The CDR3 runs to 15 residues. The germline V gene has CDR1 SQVTM and CDR2 ANQGSEA. CDR3 sequence reads: CSVDKWEIGTDTQYF. Here the CDR3 DNA reads TGCAGCGTTGATAAGTGGGAGATTGGCACAGATACGCAGTATTTT.

The chain links TRBV7-9 to TRBJ2-5; TRBD2 agrees at 7 bases. With V trimmed by 3 bases and J by 2 bases, 6 bases remained unmatched. The CDR3 runs to 15 residues. Germline loops: CDR1 SEHNR, CDR2 FQNEAQ (reference sequence). DNA for the CDR3: TGTGCCAGCAGCTTCCTAGCGGAGGGGCAAGAGACCCAGTACTTC. Residues: CASSFLAEGQETQYF.

This clonotype was counted between two and nine times. The V gene is TRBV13, the J gene TRBJ1-1, with TRBD1 as a possible D gene (6 bases). V dropped 10 bases and J dropped 1 base, with 13 bases sitting between them. The CDR3 loop spans 13 amino acids. CDR1 and CDR2 (germline): PRHDT, FYEKMQ (reference sequence). The CDR3 nucleotides read TGTGCCACGGCGGAGGGGGAGAACACTGAAGCTTTCTTT. Protein sequence: CATAEGENTEAFF.

This chain connects TRBV20-1 to TRBJ1-1; TRBD1 matches at 7 bases. The germline gives CDR1 DFQATT, CDR2 SNEGSKA (reference sequence). This CDR3 is built from 16 residues. Trimming took 1 base from V and 0 from J; bases not matched to a gene: 8. This chain's CDR3 is CSARAGGALVNTEAFF. CDR3 sequence (DNA): TGCAGTGCTAGAGCAGGGGGGGCATTAGTGAACACTGAAGCTTTCTTT.

This clonotype showed up just a few times. The V gene is TRBV29-1, the J gene TRBJ1-3; a possible D gene is TRBD1 (5 bases). Germline V CDR1 and CDR2: SQVTM, ANQGSEA. V lost 7 bases, J lost 3 bases, and 13 bases lay in between. The CDR3 loop spans 13 amino acids. CDR3 DNA: TGCAGCGGGCACTGGGGGAATGGAAACACCATATATTTT. This encodes CSGHWGNGNTIYF.

This clonotype was found once. V and J are TRBV20-1 and TRBJ2-2; no reliable D call. Per the germline V gene, CDR1 is DFQATT and CDR2 is SNEGSKA (reference sequence). V dropped 6 bases and J dropped 1 base, with 9 bases sitting between them. The CDR3 loop spans 13 amino acids. CDR3 sequence (DNA): TGCAGTGCCGCCATAGGGAACACCGGGGAGCTGTTTTTT. Protein sequence: CSAAIGNTGELFF.

V is TRBV10-1 and J is TRBJ2-5; 10 bases fit TRBD2. In germline, CDR1 is WNHNN, CDR2 SYGVQD (reference sequence). The J segment lost 5 bases and the V segment lost 2 bases, leaving 2 bases of the junction unmatched. This CDR3 comprises 14 residues. CDR3 nucleotide sequence: TGCGCCAGCAGTGAGGCTAGCGGGAGTGAGACCCAGTACTTC. This sequence encodes CASSEASGSETQYF.

Points on this clonotype: With a much larger clone just one base away, this may be a read error. No conserved phenylalanine or tryptophan ends this CDR3, so it is likely a read error. The CDR3 DNA reads TGTGCCTGGAGTGCAGGAACCGGGGGTGATGAGCAGTTCCTC. Its protein product is CAWSAGTGGDEQFL. The chain combines TRBV30 with TRBJ2-1; D possibly corresponds to TRBD2 (6 bases). V was clipped by 1 base and J by 8 bases, with 15 bases between them. CDR1 is GTSNPN and CDR2 is SVGIG in the germline V gene (reference sequence). The CDR3 runs 14 residues.

The sample holds a few counts of this clonotype. The CDR3 DNA follows: TGCAGTGCTAGCCCGGGACAGGGGCTTCAGCCCCAGCATTTT. It codes for CSASPGQGLQPQHF. The rearrangement links TRBV20-1 to TRBJ1-5, with 10 bases identical to TRBD1. This CDR3 comprises 14 residues. Losses at the gene ends were 3 bases for V and 6 bases for J; bases not matched to a gene: 5. CDR1 and CDR2 (germline): DFQATT, SNEGSKA (reference sequence).

A few counts support this clonotype. V gene TRBV2 combines with J gene TRBJ2-5; D remains unclear. Germline loops: CDR1 SNHLY, CDR2 FYNNEI. The V end was cut by 4 bases, the J end by 4 bases, with 10 bases between. The CDR3 length is 13 residues. CDR3 amino acids: CASSGSRLETQYF. The CDR3 coding sequence is TGTGCCAGCAGTGGGTCCAGACTAGAGACCCAGTACTTC. Drawing the rest from reference TRBV2 and TRBJ2-5, the complete variable domain is EPEVTQTPSHQVTQMGQEVILRCVPISNHLYFYWYRQILGQKVEFLVSFYNNEISEKSEIFDDQFSVERPDGSNFTLKIRSTKLEDSAMYFCASSGSRLETQYFGPGTRLLVL.

V and J are TRBV12-3 or TRBV12-4 and TRBJ1-5; D is unresolved. The CDR3 contains 15 residues. V shed 2 bases and J shed 7 bases, with 15 bases lying between them. CDR3 bases: TGTGCCAGCAGTTTATTGGGTCAGATTGACCAGCCCCAGCATTTT. Protein product: CASSLLGQIDQPQHF.